This TCR beta chain was identified during a study of blood T cell repertoires in COVID-19. Looking at the study overall: Acute and convalescent COVID-19 specimens originated in the United States, Italy and Spain.

The Seattle site enrolled patients during active infection and followed them longitudinally. Original processing methods: Cell counts per sample came from amplifying reference gene primers. Method: immunoSEQ multiplex PCR; TCRdb's copy keeps in-frame clones and lacks some. V and J calls and clone size are those listed in that table; D and trimming were worked out from the DNA. The sample carries about 200,000 clones, roughly 80% recorded once. The CDR3 is made up of 14 amino acids. The germline V gene has CDR1 SGHRS and CDR2 YFSETQ. J was trimmed by 3 bases and V by 1 base; bases with no gene match: 4.

V gene TRBV5-1 combines with J gene TRBJ2-7, with 7 bases that match TRBD1. Sequencing input: peripheral blood. The clonotype comes from a man between 60 and 75 years old with COVID-19, enrolled during active disease. CDR3 bases: TGCGCCAGCAGCTTGAGACAGGGAAACTACGAGCAGTACTTC. It yields the protein CASSLRQGNYEQYF.